This T cell receptor (beta chain) comes out of a study of OX40 agonist ivuxolimab in advanced cancers. Study at large: Patients were given ivuxolimab, an antibody that agonizes OX40 (CD134). Each dose-escalation patient presented with hepatocellular carcinoma, melanoma, renal cell or head and neck cancer.

TCRdb's copy holds only in-frame clones and misses some; the assay was immunoSEQ multiplex PCR. The sample records about 90,000 clones, more than 80% being singletons. This clone was found once. With 3 bases removed from V and 2 bases from J, the gap between germline ends came to 11 bases. Germline V gene lookup returns CDR1 MNHEY and CDR2 SVGAGI. CDR3 size: 14 residues. If patients had autoimmune disease history or systemic immunosuppression, they were excluded. Sequences were derived from CD4+ or CD8+ T cells sorted from blood, sampled in a trial of the OX40 agonist ivuxolimab. The source of this sequence is an adult with an advanced solid tumor such as melanoma, head and neck, liver or kidney cancer. The rearrangement uses TRBV6-5 and TRBJ2-7, with D perhaps being TRBD1 or TRBD2 (5 bases each). For the CDR3, the DNA is TGTGCCAGCAGTTATCTTGGGGGTCCCTACGAGCAGTACTTC. Its protein is CASSYLGGPYEQYF.